The 7 T cell receptor beta chains below were found in one sample sequenced in a study of blood T cell repertoires in COVID-19. Profiling relied on immunoSEQ multiplex PCR, and the TCRdb table lists in-frame clones only, not all of them. Of some 300,000 clones listed, around four fifths are singletons. The sequenced sample consisted of peripheral blood. The receptors stem from a woman aged 45 to 65 with active or convalescent COVID-19.

The rearrangement uses TRBV9 and TRBJ1-2; TRBD1 aligns across 9 bases. The CDR3 runs 15 residues. With V trimmed by 3 bases and J by 2 bases, 5 bases remained unmatched. Germline values: CDR1 SGDLS, CDR2 YYNGEE. CDR3 protein: CASSARTGDNYGYTF. The CDR3 bases are TGTGCCAGCAGCGCCCGGACAGGGGACAACTATGGCTACACCTTC.

CDR3 sequence: CASNRAFYNEQFF. The CDR3 DNA reads as TGTGCCAGTAACAGGGCCTTCTACAATGAGCAGTTCTTC. J is TRBJ2-1 and V is TRBV19, with D possibly TRBD1 on 6 matching bases. Trimming left V 7 bases short and J 3 bases short, with 10 bases between. The germline V gene has CDR1 LNHDA and CDR2 SQIVND (reference sequence). The CDR3 consists of 13 residues.

This chain connects TRBV18 to TRBJ2-7; D might be TRBD2 (5 bases). Germline V CDR1 and CDR2: KGHSH, LQKENI. The CDR3 consists of 13 residues. Trimming stripped 3 bases from V and 4 bases from J, with 10 bases between. This CDR3 is CASSPGPGYEQYF. The CDR3 bases are TGTGCCAGCTCACCGGGTCCGGGGTACGAGCAGTACTTC.

The table lists this clone with a few counts. This chain connects TRBV19 to TRBJ2-3; tentatively, D is TRBD2 (6 bases). CDR1 and CDR2 from the germline V gene are LNHDA and SQIVND (reference sequence). This CDR3 is 15 amino acids long. V was trimmed by 7 bases and J by 6 bases, leaving 20 bases between them. CDR3 region: CASNTMGGWSDTQYF. CDR3 DNA sequence: TGTGCCAGTAACACAATGGGAGGATGGTCGGATACGCAGTATTTT. Combining the CDR3 with reference TRBV19 and TRBJ2-3 gives the whole variable domain DGGITQSPKYLFRKEGQNVTLSCEQNLNHDAMYWYRQDPGQGLRLIYYSQIVNDFQKGDIAEGYSVSREKKESFPLTVTSAQKNPTAFYLCASNTMGGWSDTQYFGPGTRLTVL.

This clone was picked up one time. The chain joins TRBV7-2 to TRBJ2-4; 7 positions agree with TRBD1. This CDR3 region has 15 residues. Germline CDR1 reads SGHTA; CDR2 reads FQGNSA. The ends lost 5 bases at V and 5 bases at J; junction bases unmatched: 9. CDR3 sequence (DNA): TGTGCCAGCAGCCTTGACAGGGATCTCCAAAACATTCAGTACTTC. Amino acid sequence: CASSLDRDLQNIQYF.

The chain uses TRBV10-1 and TRBJ1-4, with no clear D. CDR3 size: 13 residues. The V end lost 11 bases, the J end lost 3 bases, and 13 bases lay between the germline ends. Germline loops: CDR1 WNHNN, CDR2 SYGVQD (reference sequence). The CDR3 reads CACPSSPNEKLFF. Written as DNA, the CDR3 is TGCGCCTGTCCAAGTAGCCCTAATGAAAAACTGTTTTTT.

The J gene is TRBJ2-3, the V gene TRBV10-3; D uncertain. V lost 0 bases and J lost 3, with 16 bases in between. The CDR3 has 17 residues. The germline V gene has CDR1 ENHRY and CDR2 SYGVKD. CDR3 residues: CAISESGRQGRTDTQYF. CDR3 nucleotides: TGTGCCATCAGTGAGTCGGGCAGACAAGGAAGGACAGATACGCAGTATTTT.